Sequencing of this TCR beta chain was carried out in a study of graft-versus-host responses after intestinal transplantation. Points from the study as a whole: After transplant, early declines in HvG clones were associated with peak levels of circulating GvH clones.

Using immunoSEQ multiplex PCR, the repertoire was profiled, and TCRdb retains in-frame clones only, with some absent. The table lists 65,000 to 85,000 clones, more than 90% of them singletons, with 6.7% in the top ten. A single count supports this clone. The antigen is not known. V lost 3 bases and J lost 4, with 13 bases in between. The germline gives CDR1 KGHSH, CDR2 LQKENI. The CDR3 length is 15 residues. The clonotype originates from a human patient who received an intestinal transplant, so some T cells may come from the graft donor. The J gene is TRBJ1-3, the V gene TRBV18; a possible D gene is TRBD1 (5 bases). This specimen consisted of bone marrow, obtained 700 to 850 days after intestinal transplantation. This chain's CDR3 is CASSPPRGEGNTIYF. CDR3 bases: TGTGCCAGCTCACCCCCACGGGGCGAGGGAAACACCATATATTTT.